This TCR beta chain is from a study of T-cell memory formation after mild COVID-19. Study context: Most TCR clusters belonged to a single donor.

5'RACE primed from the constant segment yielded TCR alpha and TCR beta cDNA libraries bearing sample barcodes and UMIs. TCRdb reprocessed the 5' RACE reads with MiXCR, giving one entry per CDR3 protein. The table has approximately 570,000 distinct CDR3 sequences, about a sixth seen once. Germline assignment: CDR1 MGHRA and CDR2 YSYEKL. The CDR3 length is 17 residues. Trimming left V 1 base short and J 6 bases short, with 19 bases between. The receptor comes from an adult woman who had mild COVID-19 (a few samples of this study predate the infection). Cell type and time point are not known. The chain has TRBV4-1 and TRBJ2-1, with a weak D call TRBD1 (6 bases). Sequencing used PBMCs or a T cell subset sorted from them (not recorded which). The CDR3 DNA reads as TGCGCCAGCAGCCAAGTAGGGGACCCACGAGGGGGCAATGAGCAGTTCTTC. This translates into CASSQVGDPRGGNEQFF.